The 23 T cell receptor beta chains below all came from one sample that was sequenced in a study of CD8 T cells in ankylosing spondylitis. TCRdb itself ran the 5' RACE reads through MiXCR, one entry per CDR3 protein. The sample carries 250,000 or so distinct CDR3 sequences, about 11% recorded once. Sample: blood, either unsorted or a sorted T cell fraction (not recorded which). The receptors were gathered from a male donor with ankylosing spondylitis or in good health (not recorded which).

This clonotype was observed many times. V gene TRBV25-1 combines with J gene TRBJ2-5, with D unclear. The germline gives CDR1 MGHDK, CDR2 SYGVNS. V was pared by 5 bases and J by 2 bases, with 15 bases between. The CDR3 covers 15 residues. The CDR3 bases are TGTGCCAGCAGTAGTTCTTGGGCAGAACAAGAGACCCAGTACTTC. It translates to CASSSSWAEQETQYF.

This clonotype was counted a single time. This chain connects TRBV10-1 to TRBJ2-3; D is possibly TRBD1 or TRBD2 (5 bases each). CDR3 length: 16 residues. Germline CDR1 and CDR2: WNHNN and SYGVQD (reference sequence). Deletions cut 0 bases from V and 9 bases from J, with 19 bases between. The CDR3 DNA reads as TGCGCCAGCAGTGAGTCCGGGACGAACAGTCGTGGCACGCAGTATTTT. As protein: CASSESGTNSRGTQYF.

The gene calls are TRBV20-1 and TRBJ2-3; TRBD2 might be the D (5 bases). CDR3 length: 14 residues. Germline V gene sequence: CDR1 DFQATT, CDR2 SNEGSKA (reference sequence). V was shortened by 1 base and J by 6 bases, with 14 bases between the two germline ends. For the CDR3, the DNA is TGCAGTGCTAGAGTCGCAGTGGGAGCGGATACGCAGTATTTT. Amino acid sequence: CSARVAVGADTQYF.

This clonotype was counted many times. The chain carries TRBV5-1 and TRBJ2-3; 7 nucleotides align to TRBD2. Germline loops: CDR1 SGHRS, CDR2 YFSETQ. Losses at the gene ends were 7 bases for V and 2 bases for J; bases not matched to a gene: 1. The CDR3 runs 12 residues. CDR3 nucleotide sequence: TGCGCCAGCGGGGGGGACACAGATACGCAGTATTTT. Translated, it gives CASGGDTDTQYF.

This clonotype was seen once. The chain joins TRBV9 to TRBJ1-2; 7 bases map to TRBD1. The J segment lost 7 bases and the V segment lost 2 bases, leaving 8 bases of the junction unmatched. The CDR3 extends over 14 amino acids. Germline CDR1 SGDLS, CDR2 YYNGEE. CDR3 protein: CASSVDRARSGYTF. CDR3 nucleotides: TGTGCCAGCAGCGTCGACAGGGCTCGGAGTGGCTACACCTTC.

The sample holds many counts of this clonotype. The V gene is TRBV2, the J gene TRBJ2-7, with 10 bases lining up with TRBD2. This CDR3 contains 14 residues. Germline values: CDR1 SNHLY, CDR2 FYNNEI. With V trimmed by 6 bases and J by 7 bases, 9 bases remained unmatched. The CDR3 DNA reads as TGTGCCAGCAGGTATCTAGCGGGAGTTCGGGAGCAGTACTTC. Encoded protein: CASRYLAGVREQYF.

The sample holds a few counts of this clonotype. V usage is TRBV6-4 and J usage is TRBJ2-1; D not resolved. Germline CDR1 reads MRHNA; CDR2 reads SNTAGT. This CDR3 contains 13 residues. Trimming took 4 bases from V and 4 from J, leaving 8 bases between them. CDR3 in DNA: TGTGCCAGCAGTGCCGAGGAGTACAATGAGCAGTTCTTC. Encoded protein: CASSAEEYNEQFF.

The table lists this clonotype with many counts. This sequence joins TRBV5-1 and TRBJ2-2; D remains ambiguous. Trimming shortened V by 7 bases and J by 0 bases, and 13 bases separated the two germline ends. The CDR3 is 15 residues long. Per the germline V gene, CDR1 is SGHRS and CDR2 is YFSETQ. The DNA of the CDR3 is TGCGCCAGCGCGTTTGGTCCATCGAACACCGGGGAGCTGTTTTTT. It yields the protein CASAFGPSNTGELFF.

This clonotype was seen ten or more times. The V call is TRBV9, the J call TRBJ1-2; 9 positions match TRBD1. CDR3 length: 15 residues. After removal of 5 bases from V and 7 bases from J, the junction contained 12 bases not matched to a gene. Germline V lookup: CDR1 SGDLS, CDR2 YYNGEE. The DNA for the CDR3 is TGTGCCAGCAGTCGTACGGGACAGGGAGTAACTGGCTACACCTTC. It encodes CASSRTGQGVTGYTF.

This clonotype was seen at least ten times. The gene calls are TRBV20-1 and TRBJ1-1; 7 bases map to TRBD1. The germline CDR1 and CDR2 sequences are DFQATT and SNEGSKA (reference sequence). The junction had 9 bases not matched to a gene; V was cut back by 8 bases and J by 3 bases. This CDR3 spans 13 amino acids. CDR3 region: CSPRGGKYTEAFF. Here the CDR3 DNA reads TGCAGTCCCAGGGGGGGCAAATACACTGAAGCTTTCTTT.

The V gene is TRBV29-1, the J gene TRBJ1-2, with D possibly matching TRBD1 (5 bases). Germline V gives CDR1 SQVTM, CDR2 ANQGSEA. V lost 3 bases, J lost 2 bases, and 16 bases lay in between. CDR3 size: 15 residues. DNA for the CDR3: TGCAGCGTTGATTTCGTGCAGGACACAAACTATGGCTACACCTTC. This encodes CSVDFVQDTNYGYTF. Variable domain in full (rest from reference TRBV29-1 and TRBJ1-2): SAVISQKPSRDICQRGTSLTIQCQVDSQVTMMFWYRQQPGQSLTLIATANQGSEATYESGFVIDKFPISRPNLTFSTLTVSNMSPEDSSIYLCSVDFVQDTNYGYTFGSGTRLTVV.

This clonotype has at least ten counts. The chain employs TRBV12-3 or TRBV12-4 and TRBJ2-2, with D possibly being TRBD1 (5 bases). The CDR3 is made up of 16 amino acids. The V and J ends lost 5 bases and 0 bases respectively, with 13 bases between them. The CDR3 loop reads CASSPRAGPNTGELFF. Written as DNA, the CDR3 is TGTGCCAGCAGTCCTCGGGCAGGGCCGAACACCGGGGAGCTGTTTTTT.

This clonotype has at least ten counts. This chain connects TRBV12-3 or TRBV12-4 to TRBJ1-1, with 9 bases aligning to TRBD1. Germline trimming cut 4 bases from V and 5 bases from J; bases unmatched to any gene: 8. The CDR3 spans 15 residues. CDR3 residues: CASSSQRQGVTEAFF. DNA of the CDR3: TGTGCCAGCAGTTCTCAGCGACAGGGGGTGACTGAAGCTTTCTTT.

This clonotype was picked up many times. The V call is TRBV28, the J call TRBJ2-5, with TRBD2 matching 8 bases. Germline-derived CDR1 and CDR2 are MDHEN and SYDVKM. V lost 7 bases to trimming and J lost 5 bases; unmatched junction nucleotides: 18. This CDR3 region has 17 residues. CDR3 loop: CASTRRVAGSPPETQYF. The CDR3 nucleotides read TGTGCCAGCACCCGGAGGGTAGCGGGATCTCCTCCGGAGACCCAGTACTTC.

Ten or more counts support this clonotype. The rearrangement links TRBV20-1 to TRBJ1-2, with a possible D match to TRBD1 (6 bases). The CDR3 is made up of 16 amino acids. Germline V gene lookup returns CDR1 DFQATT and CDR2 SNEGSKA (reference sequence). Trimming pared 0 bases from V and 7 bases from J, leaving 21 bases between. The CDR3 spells CSARDPATGSLGGYTF. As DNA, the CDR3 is TGCAGTGCTAGAGATCCAGCGACAGGCTCTCTGGGTGGCTACACCTTC.

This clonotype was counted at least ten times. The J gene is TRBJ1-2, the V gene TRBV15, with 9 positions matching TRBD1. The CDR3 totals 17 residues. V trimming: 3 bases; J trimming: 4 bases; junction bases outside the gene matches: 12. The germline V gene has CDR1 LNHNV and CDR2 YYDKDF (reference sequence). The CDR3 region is CATSSMTGTGKGYGYTF. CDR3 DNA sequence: TGTGCCACCAGCAGTATGACCGGGACAGGGAAAGGCTATGGCTACACCTTC.

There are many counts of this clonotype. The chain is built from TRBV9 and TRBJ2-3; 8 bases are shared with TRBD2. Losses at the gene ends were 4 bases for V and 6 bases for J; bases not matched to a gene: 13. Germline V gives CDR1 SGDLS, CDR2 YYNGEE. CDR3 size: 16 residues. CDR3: CASSTEGSGAEDTQYF. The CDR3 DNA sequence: TGTGCCAGCAGCACAGAGGGTAGCGGGGCAGAGGATACGCAGTATTTT.

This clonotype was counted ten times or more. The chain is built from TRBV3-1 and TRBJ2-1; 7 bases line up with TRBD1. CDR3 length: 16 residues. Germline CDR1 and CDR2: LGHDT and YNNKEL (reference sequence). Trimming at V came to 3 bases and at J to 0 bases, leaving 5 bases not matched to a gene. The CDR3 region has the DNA TGTGCCAGCAGCCATCACCGGGACAGCTCCTACAATGAGCAGTTCTTC. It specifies CASSHHRDSSYNEQFF.

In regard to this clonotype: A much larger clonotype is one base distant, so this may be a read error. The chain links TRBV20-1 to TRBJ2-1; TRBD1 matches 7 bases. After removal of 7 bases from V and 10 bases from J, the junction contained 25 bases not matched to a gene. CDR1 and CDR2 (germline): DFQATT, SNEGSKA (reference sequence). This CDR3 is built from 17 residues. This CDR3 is CSVIPYSGTAPVHEQFF. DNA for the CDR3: TGCAGTGTCATCCCCTATTCCGGGACAGCCCCAGTGCACGAGCAGTTCTTC.

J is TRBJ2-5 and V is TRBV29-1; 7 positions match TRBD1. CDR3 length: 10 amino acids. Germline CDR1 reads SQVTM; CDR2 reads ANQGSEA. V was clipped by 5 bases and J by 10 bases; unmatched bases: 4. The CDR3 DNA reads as TGCAGCGTTCGGGACAGACTCCAGTACTTC. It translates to CSVRDRLQYF.

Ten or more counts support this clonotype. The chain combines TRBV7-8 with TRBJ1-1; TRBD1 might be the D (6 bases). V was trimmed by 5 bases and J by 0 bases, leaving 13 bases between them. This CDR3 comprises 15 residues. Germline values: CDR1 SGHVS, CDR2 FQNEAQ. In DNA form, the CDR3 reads TGTGCCAGCAGCCCTTACAGGGTCATGAACACTGAAGCTTTCTTT. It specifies CASSPYRVMNTEAFF. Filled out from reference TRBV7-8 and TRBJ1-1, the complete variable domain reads GAGVSQSPRYKVAKRGQDVALRCDPISGHVSLFWYQQALGQGPEFLTYFQNEAQLDKSGLPSDRFFAERPEGSVSTLKIQRTQQEDSAVYLCASSPYRVMNTEAFFGQGTRLTVV.

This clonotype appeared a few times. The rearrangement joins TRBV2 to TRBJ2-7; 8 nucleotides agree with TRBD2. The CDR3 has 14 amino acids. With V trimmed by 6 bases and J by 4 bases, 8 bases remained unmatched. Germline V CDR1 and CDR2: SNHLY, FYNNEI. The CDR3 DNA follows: TGTGCCAGCAGCCTTAGTAGCGGGATATACGAGCAGTACTTC. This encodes CASSLSSGIYEQYF.

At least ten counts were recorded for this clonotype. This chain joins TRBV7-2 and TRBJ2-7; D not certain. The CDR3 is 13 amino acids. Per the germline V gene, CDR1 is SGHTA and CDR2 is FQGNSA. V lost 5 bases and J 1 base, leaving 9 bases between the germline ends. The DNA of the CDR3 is TGTGCCAGCAGCGAAGGAGTATCCTACGAGCAGTACTTC. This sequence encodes CASSEGVSYEQYF.